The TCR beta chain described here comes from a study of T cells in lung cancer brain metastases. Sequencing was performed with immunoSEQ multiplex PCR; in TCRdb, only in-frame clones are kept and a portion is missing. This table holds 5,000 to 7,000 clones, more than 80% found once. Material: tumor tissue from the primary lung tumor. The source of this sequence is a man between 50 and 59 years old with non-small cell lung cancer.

The CDR3 protein is CASSVAGTSTDTQYF. The CDR3 DNA is TGTGCCAGCAGCGTAGCGGGAACTTCCACAGATACGCAGTATTTT. This chain joins TRBV9 and TRBJ2-3; possibly TRBD2 for D (5 bases). Germline V CDR1 and CDR2: SGDLS, YYNGEE. The germline V and J ends were trimmed by 0 bases and 2 bases, with 10 bases remaining between them. The CDR3 loop spans 15 amino acids.